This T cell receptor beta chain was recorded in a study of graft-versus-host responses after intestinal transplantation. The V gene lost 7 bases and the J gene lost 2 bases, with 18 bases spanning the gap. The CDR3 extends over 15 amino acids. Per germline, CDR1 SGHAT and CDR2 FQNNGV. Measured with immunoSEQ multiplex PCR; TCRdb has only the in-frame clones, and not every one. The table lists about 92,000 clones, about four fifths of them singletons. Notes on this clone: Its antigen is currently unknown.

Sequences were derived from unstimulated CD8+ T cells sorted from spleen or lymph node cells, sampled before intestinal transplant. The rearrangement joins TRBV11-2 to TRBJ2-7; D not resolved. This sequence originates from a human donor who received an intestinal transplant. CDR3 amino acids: CASTTKGTGTYEQYF. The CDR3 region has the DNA TGTGCCAGCACCACCAAAGGAACCGGCACCTACGAGCAGTACTTC.